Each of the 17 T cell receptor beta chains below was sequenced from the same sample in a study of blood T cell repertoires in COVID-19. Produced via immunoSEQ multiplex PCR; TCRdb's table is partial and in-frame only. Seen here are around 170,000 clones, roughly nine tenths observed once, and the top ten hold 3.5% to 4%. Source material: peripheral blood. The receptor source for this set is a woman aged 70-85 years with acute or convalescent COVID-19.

The chain's CDR3 is CASSVGISGADTQYF. Written as DNA, the CDR3 is TGTGCCAGCAGCGTCGGGATTAGCGGGGCAGATACGCAGTATTTT. J is TRBJ2-3 and V is TRBV9; 8 bases fit TRBD2. There are 15 residues in the CDR3. CDR1 and CDR2 (germline): SGDLS, YYNGEE. The junction had 6 bases not matched to a gene; V was cut back by 2 bases and J by 4 bases.

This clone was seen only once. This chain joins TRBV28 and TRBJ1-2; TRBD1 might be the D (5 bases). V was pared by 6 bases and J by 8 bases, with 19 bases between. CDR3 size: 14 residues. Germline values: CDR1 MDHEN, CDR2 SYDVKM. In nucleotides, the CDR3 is TGTGCCAGCAGAACCCCGTCCGGGGGACGGGGCTACACCTTC. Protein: CASRTPSGGRGYTF.

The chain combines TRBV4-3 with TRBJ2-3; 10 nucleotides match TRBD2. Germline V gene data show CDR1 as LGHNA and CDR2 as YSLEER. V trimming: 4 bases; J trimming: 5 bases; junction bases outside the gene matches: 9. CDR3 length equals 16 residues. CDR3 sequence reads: CASSPHPSGRVDTQYF. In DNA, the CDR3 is TGCGCCAGCAGCCCGCATCCTAGCGGGAGAGTAGATACGCAGTATTTT.

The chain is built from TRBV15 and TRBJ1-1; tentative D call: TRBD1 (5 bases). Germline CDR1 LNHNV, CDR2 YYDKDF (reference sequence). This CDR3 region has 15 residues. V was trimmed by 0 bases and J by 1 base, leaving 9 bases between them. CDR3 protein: CATSREDSTNTEAFF. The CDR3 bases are TGTGCCACCAGCAGAGAAGACAGTACGAACACTGAAGCTTTCTTT. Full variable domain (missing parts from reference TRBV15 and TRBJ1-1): DAMVIQNPRYQVTQFGKPVTLSCSQTLNHNVMYWYQQKSSQAPKLLFHYYDKDFNNEADTPDNFQSRRPNTSFCFLDIRSPGLGDTAMYLCATSREDSTNTEAFFGQGTRLTVV.

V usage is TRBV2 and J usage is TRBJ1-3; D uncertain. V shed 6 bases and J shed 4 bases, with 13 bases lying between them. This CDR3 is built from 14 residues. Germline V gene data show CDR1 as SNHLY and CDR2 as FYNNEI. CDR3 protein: CASRDRTGGNTIYF. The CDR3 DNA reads TGTGCCAGCAGGGACCGGACGGGAGGAAACACCATATATTTT.

CDR3 sequence: CASKTGGQDNEQFF. CDR3 DNA sequence: TGTGCCAGCAAGACGGGGGGACAGGACAATGAGCAGTTCTTC. V usage is TRBV6-5 and J usage is TRBJ2-1, with D maybe TRBD1 (8 bases). The germline V gene has CDR1 MNHEY and CDR2 SVGAGI. The V gene lost 7 bases and the J gene lost 5 bases, with 15 bases spanning the gap. The CDR3 consists of 14 residues.

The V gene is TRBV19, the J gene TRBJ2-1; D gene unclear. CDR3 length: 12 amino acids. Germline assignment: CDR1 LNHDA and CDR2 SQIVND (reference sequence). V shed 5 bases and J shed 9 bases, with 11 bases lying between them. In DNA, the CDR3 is TGTGCCAGTAGTGGCCTCCAGTCTGAGCAGTTCTTC. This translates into CASSGLQSEQFF. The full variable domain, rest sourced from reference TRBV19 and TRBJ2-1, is DGGITQSPKYLFRKEGQNVTLSCEQNLNHDAMYWYRQDPGQGLRLIYYSQIVNDFQKGDIAEGYSVSREKKESFPLTVTSAQKNPTAFYLCASSGLQSEQFFGPGTRLTVL.

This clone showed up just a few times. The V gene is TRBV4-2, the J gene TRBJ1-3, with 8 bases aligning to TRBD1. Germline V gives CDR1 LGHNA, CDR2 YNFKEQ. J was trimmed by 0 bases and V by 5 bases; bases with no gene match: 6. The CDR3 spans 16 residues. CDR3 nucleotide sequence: TGTGCCAGCAGCACCCAGGGGGCAAACTCTGGAAACACCATATATTTT. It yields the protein CASSTQGANSGNTIYF.

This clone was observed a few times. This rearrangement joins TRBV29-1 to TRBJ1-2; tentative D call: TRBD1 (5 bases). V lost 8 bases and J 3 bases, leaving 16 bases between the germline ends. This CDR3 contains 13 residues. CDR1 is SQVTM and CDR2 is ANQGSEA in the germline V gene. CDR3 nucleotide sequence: TGCAGCAGCCGTGGGGGGGAGTACTATGGCTACACCTTC. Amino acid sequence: CSSRGGEYYGYTF.

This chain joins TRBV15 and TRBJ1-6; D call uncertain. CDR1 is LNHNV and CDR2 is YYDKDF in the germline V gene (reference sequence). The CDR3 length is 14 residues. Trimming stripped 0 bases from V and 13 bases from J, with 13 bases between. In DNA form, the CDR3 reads TGTGCCACCAGCAGAGAGGAGAGTTCCGGGCCCCTCCACTTT. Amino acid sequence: CATSREESSGPLHF.

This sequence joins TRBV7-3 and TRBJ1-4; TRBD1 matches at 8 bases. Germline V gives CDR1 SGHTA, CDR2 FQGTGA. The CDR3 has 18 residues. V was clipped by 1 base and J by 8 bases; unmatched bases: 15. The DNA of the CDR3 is TGTGCCAGCAGCTTAAAGCCCAGGGACAGGCCTGATGGCGAAAAACTGTTTTTT. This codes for CASSLKPRDRPDGEKLFF.

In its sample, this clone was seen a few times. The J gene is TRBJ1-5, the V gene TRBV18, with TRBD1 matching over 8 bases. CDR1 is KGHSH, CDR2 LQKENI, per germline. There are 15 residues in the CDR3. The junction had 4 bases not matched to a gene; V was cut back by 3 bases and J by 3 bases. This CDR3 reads CASSPGTGINQPQHF. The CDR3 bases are TGTGCCAGCTCACCGGGGACAGGTATCAATCAGCCCCAGCATTTT.

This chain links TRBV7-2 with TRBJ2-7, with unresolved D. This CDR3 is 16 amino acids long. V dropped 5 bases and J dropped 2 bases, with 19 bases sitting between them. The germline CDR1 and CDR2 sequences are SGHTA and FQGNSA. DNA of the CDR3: TGTGCCAGCAGCCCCATAGATCGAGGTACGGCCTACGAGCAGTACTTC. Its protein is CASSPIDRGTAYEQYF.

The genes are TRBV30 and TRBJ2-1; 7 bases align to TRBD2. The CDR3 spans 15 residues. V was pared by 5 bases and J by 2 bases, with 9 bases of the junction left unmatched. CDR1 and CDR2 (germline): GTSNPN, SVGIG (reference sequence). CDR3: CAWDRPGLAYNEQFF. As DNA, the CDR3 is TGTGCCTGGGACAGACCTGGACTAGCCTACAATGAGCAGTTCTTC.

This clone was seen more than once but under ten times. The CDR3 DNA reads TGCAGTGCTAGTACGTCACAGGGGGCTTGGACAGATACGCAGTATTTT. Its protein is CSASTSQGAWTDTQYF. The chain links TRBV20-1 to TRBJ2-3; the match to TRBD1 covers 9 bases. Losses at the gene ends were 3 bases for V and 3 bases for J; bases not matched to a gene: 10. The CDR3 extends over 16 amino acids. Germline CDR1 DFQATT, CDR2 SNEGSKA (reference sequence).

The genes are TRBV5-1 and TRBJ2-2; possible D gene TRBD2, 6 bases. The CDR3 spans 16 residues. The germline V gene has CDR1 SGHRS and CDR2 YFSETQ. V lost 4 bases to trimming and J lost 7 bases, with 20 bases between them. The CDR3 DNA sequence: TGCGCCAGCAGCCCGAGGGGACTCCCCCGCAACGGGGAGCTGTTTTTT. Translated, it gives CASSPRGLPRNGELFF.

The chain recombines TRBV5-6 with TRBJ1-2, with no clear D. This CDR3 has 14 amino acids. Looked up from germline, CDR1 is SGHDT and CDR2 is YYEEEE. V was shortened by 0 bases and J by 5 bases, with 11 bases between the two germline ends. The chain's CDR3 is CASSLGVRGYGYTF. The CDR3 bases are TGTGCCAGCAGCTTGGGGGTGCGGGGTTATGGCTACACCTTC. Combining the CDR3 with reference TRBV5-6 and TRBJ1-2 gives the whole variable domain DAGVTQSPTHLIKTRGQQVTLRCSPKSGHDTVSWYQQALGQGPQFIFQYYEEEERQRGNFPDRFSGHQFPNYSSELNVNALLLGDSALYLCASSLGVRGYGYTFGSGTRLTVV.